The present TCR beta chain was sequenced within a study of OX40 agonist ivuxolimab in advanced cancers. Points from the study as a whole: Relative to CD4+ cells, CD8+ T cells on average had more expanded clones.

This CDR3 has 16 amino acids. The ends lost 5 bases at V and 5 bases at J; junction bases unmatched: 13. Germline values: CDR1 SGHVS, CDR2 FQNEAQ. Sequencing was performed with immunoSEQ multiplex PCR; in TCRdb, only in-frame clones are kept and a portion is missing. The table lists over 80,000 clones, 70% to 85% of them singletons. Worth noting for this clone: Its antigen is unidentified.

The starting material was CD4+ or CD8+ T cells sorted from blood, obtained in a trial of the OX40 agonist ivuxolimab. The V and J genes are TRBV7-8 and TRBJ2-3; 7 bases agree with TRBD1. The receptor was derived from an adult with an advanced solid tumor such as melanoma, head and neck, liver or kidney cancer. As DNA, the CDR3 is TGTGCCAGCAGCGCGAACAGGGGCAATTGGGTAGATACGCAGTATTTT. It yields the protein CASSANRGNWVDTQYF.